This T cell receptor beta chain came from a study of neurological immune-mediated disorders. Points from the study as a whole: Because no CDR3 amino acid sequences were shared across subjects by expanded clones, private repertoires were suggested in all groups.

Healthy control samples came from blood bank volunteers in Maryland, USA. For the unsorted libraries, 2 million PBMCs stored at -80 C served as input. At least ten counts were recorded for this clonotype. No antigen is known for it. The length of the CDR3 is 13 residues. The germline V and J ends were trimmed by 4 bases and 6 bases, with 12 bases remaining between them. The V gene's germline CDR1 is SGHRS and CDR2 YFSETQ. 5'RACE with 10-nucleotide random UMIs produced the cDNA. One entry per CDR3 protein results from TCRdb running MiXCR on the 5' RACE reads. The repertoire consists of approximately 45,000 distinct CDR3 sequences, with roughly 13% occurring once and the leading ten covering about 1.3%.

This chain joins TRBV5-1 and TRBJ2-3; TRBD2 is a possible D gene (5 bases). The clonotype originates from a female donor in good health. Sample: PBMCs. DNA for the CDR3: TGCGCCAGCAGCAGAAGCGGCGGGGATACGCAGTATTTT. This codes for CASSRSGGDTQYF.